This is a list of T cell receptor beta chains from one sample in a study of OX40 agonist ivuxolimab in advanced cancers. TCRdb's table, derived via immunoSEQ multiplex PCR, lists solely in-frame clones and lacks some. Among approximately 44,000 clones listed, approximately 86% were seen once. The sequencing here drew on CD4+ or CD8+ T cells sorted from blood, taken in a trial of the OX40 agonist ivuxolimab. Receptor source: an adult with an advanced solid tumor such as melanoma, head and neck, liver or kidney cancer. CDR3s include the opening cysteine and the closing phenylalanine or tryptophan. Fields, in order: V gene, J gene, D gene, clone size, CDR3 DNA, CDR3 protein. The D gene is left open where the match is weak. The listing skips clone size in some rows; elsewhere it reads once, few, many or a size class.

v_gene: TRBV6-1
j_gene: TRBJ2-1
d_gene: NA
abundance: NA
CDR3nt: TGTGCCAGCAGTGAAAGTCTAGCGAATGAGCAGTTCTTC
CDR3aa: CASSESLANEQFF

v_gene: TRBV4-1
j_gene: TRBJ2-5
d_gene: NA
abundance: few
CDR3nt: TGCGCCAGCAGCCAACGACGGCGCCAAGAGACCCAGTACTTC
CDR3aa: CASSQRRRQETQYF

v_gene: TRBV6-5
j_gene: TRBJ2-2
d_gene: TRBD1
abundance: NA
CDR3nt: TGTGCCAGCAGTAACAGGGGCACCGGGGAGCTGTTTTTT
CDR3aa: CASSNRGTGELFF

v_gene: TRBV20-1
j_gene: TRBJ2-7
d_gene: NA
abundance: NA
CDR3nt: TGCAGTGCTAGTCCGTACGCCGAGCAGTACTTC
CDR3aa: CSASPYAEQYF

v_gene: TRBV7-8
j_gene: TRBJ2-7
d_gene: NA
abundance: NA
CDR3nt: TGTGCCAGCAGCCGGGACGGAGGCTACGAGCAGTACTTC
CDR3aa: CASSRDGGYEQYF

v_gene: TRBV5-3
j_gene: TRBJ1-5
d_gene: NA
abundance: NA
CDR3nt: TGTGCCAGATCGCCCGATACGACAGATAGCAATCAGCCCCAGCATTTT
CDR3aa: CARSPDTTDSNQPQHF

v_gene: TRBV19
j_gene: TRBJ1-3
d_gene: TRBD1
abundance: NA
CDR3nt: TGTGCCAGTAGTATTGGGGGACAGGAGATCTCTGGAAACACCATATATTTT
CDR3aa: CASSIGGQEISGNTIYF

v_gene: TRBV18
j_gene: TRBJ1-2
d_gene: TRBD1
abundance: NA
CDR3nt: TGTGCCAGCTCACCACGGCAGGGGGATGGCTACACCTTC
CDR3aa: CASSPRQGDGYTF

v_gene: TRBV28
j_gene: TRBJ2-7
d_gene: TRBD2
abundance: NA
CDR3nt: TGTGCCAGCAGTTCACCTACAAGGACTAGCGGGATATCCGAGCAGTACTTC
CDR3aa: CASSSPTRTSGISEQYF

v_gene: TRBV28
j_gene: TRBJ1-6
d_gene: NA
abundance: NA
CDR3nt: TGTGCCAGCACCGCGGCCCCCTCTGGGTCACCCCTCCACTTT
CDR3aa: CASTAAPSGSPLHF

v_gene: TRBV10-3
j_gene: TRBJ1-2
d_gene: NA
abundance: NA
CDR3nt: TGTGCCATCAGTGAGTCGGGACGGAGCTATGGCTACACCTTC
CDR3aa: CAISESGRSYGYTF

v_gene: TRBV11-1
j_gene: TRBJ1-2
d_gene: NA
abundance: NA
CDR3nt: TGTGCCAGCAGCCACCAGTTCTATGGCTACACCTTC
CDR3aa: CASSHQFYGYTF

v_gene: TRBV9
j_gene: TRBJ1-6
d_gene: NA
abundance: NA
CDR3nt: TGTGCCAGCAGCGTCGGCCCGAGCTCCTATAATTCACCCCTCCACTTT
CDR3aa: CASSVGPSSYNSPLHF

v_gene: TRBV5-4
j_gene: TRBJ2-5
d_gene: TRBD2
abundance: NA
CDR3nt: TGTGCCAGCAGCTTGGGACTAGCGAACCAAGAGACCCAGTACTTC
CDR3aa: CASSLGLANQETQYF

v_gene: TRBV5-1
j_gene: TRBJ2-2
d_gene: TRBD2
abundance: NA
CDR3nt: TGCGCCAGCAGCTTGCGGGCACTAGCGGAAGTCACCGGGGAGCTGTTTTTT
CDR3aa: CASSLRALAEVTGELFF

v_gene: TRBV10-1
j_gene: TRBJ2-3
d_gene: NA
abundance: NA
CDR3nt: TGCGCCAGCAGTGAGTGGCAGTTCAGGGATACGCAGTATTTT
CDR3aa: CASSEWQFRDTQYF

v_gene: TRBV16
j_gene: TRBJ2-3
d_gene: TRBD2
abundance: NA
CDR3nt: TGTGCCAGCAGCCACGTTAGCGGGAGGTACACAGATACGCAGTATTTT
CDR3aa: CASSHVSGRYTDTQYF

v_gene: TRBV4-2
j_gene: TRBJ2-6
d_gene: NA
abundance: NA
CDR3nt: TGTGCCAGCAGCCAAGCGACGACGCGCTCTGGGGCCAACGTCCTGACTTTC
CDR3aa: CASSQATTRSGANVLTF

v_gene: TRBV10-3
j_gene: TRBJ1-6
d_gene: NA
abundance: once
CDR3nt: TGTGCCATCAGTGAGGGACAGACAAATAATTCACCCCTCCACTTT
CDR3aa: CAISEGQTNNSPLHF

v_gene: TRBV6-5
j_gene: TRBJ1-3
d_gene: NA
abundance: NA
CDR3nt: TGTGCCAGCAGTTACGGGGCAGGGCCTGGAAACACCATATATTTT
CDR3aa: CASSYGAGPGNTIYF

v_gene: TRBV2
j_gene: TRBJ1-1
d_gene: NA
abundance: few
CDR3nt: TGTGCCAGCAGTGAAGCTCCGCCGAATCAAGCTTTCTTT
CDR3aa: CASSEAPPNQAFF

v_gene: TRBV10-2
j_gene: TRBJ2-7
d_gene: TRBD2
abundance: NA
CDR3nt: TGCGCCAGCAGAAGGACTAGCGGGACATACGAGCAGTACTTC
CDR3aa: CASRRTSGTYEQYF

v_gene: TRBV6-4
j_gene: TRBJ1-2
d_gene: NA
abundance: NA
CDR3nt: TGTGCCAGCACCCCGGTGGCAGGGGACTATGGCTACACCTTC
CDR3aa: CASTPVAGDYGYTF

v_gene: TRBV5-4
j_gene: TRBJ2-7
d_gene: NA
abundance: NA
CDR3nt: TGTGCCAGCAGCTTCGACTGGGCCTACGAGCAGTACTTC
CDR3aa: CASSFDWAYEQYF

v_gene: TRBV14
j_gene: TRBJ2-2
d_gene: NA
abundance: NA
CDR3nt: TGTGCCAGCAGCAAGGGTAGTATGGTCACCGGGGAGCTGTTTTTT
CDR3aa: CASSKGSMVTGELFF

v_gene: TRBV19
j_gene: TRBJ1-3
d_gene: NA
abundance: NA
CDR3nt: TGTGCCAGTAGTGAGTCTGGGGGCTCTGGAAACACCATATATTTT
CDR3aa: CASSESGGSGNTIYF

v_gene: TRBV2
j_gene: TRBJ1-1
d_gene: NA
abundance: once
CDR3nt: TGTGCCAGCAGTGAGATGGCTCTCGGGAACACTGAAGCTTTCTTT
CDR3aa: CASSEMALGNTEAFF

v_gene: TRBV6-1
j_gene: TRBJ1-5
d_gene: NA
abundance: NA
CDR3nt: TGTGCCAGCGAGGGGGGCGTTTCGAGCAATCAGCCCCAGCATTTT
CDR3aa: CASEGGVSSNQPQHF

v_gene: TRBV25-1
j_gene: TRBJ2-5
d_gene: NA
abundance: NA
CDR3nt: TGTGCCAGCAGTGAAGGGATGGGGTGGCGAGAGACCCAGTACTTC
CDR3aa: CASSEGMGWRETQYF

v_gene: TRBV28
j_gene: TRBJ1-5
d_gene: NA
abundance: NA
CDR3nt: TGTGCCAGCAGTTTCTCAGGGCACAATCAGCCCCAGCATTTT
CDR3aa: CASSFSGHNQPQHF

v_gene: TRBV4-1
j_gene: TRBJ2-3
d_gene: TRBD2
abundance: NA
CDR3nt: TGCGCCAGCAGCCAAGCCGGGACTAGCGGGAGAACTTGGTATTTT
CDR3aa: CASSQAGTSGRTWYF

v_gene: TRBV28
j_gene: TRBJ2-1
d_gene: TRBD1
abundance: NA
CDR3nt: TGTGCCAGCAGTGGTCGGGACAGGGCCTTTGCCAATGAGCAGTTCTTC
CDR3aa: CASSGRDRAFANEQFF

v_gene: TRBV11-2
j_gene: TRBJ1-6
d_gene: NA
abundance: NA
CDR3nt: TGTGCCAGCAGGCCCGCGTCCGGGTCCCTCCACTTT
CDR3aa: CASRPASGSLHF

v_gene: TRBV19
j_gene: TRBJ1-2
d_gene: NA
abundance: NA
CDR3nt: TGTGCCAGTTCCCTCGGGGGGGCTAACTATGGCTACACCTTC
CDR3aa: CASSLGGANYGYTF

v_gene: TRBV5-1
j_gene: TRBJ1-1
d_gene: NA
abundance: once
CDR3nt: TGCGCCAGCAGCGCTGGTGCAGGAAGTGCTGAAGCTTTCTTT
CDR3aa: CASSAGAGSAEAFF

v_gene: TRBV7-9
j_gene: TRBJ1-6
d_gene: TRBD1
abundance: NA
CDR3nt: TGTGCCAGCAGCCCCGGGACAGGGGATTCACCCCTCCACTTT
CDR3aa: CASSPGTGDSPLHF

v_gene: TRBV7-2
j_gene: TRBJ2-3
d_gene: TRBD2
abundance: NA
CDR3nt: TGTGCCAGCACCAAACGACTAGCGGGAATCTCAGATACGCAGTATTTT
CDR3aa: CASTKRLAGISDTQYF

v_gene: TRBV5-6
j_gene: TRBJ2-7
d_gene: TRBD2
abundance: NA
CDR3nt: TGTGCCAGCAGCTTGGTTAGCGGGAGGGCCAGTCCAGGCGAGCAGTACTTC
CDR3aa: CASSLVSGRASPGEQYF

v_gene: TRBV21-1
j_gene: TRBJ2-3
d_gene: NA
abundance: NA
CDR3nt: TGTGCCAGCAGCAAAAAAGCACAGGGGGCAGATACGCAGTATTTT
CDR3aa: CASSKKAQGADTQYF

v_gene: TRBV5-4
j_gene: TRBJ2-5
d_gene: TRBD2
abundance: NA
CDR3nt: TGTGCCAGCAGGGACGTGACTAGCGGGGGGCTGGACCAGTACTTC
CDR3aa: CASRDVTSGGLDQYF

v_gene: TRBV2
j_gene: TRBJ1-6
d_gene: NA
abundance: few
CDR3nt: TGTGCCAGCAGCCAGCAGCAGGGCTCCTATAATTCACCCCTCCACTTT
CDR3aa: CASSQQQGSYNSPLHF

v_gene: TRBV29-1
j_gene: TRBJ1-1
d_gene: TRBD1
abundance: NA
CDR3nt: TGCAGCGTTGTGGGACAGGGAATTGAAGCTTTCTTT
CDR3aa: CSVVGQGIEAFF

v_gene: TRBV6-6
j_gene: TRBJ2-7
d_gene: NA
abundance: NA
CDR3nt: TGTGCCAGCAGTCCCGCTAGCAGGGCAGGTGAGCAGTACTTC
CDR3aa: CASSPASRAGEQYF

v_gene: TRBV11-2
j_gene: TRBJ1-1
d_gene: NA
abundance: NA
CDR3nt: TGTGCCAGCAGCTTAGCTAGTTACACTGAAGCTTTCTTT
CDR3aa: CASSLASYTEAFF

v_gene: TRBV5-4
j_gene: TRBJ2-2
d_gene: NA
abundance: once
CDR3nt: TGTGCCAGCAGCCCGGAGTGGGACACCGGGGAGCTGTTTTTT
CDR3aa: CASSPEWDTGELFF

v_gene: TRBV10-3
j_gene: TRBJ1-1
d_gene: NA
abundance: NA
CDR3nt: TGTGCCATCAGTGAGTCGGGATCGAACACTGAAGCTTTCTTT
CDR3aa: CAISESGSNTEAFF

v_gene: TRBV21-1
j_gene: TRBJ1-5
d_gene: NA
abundance: NA
CDR3nt: TGTGCCAGCAGCAAAGCCCCCCGGGACAGGGGGACGAGGAGCAATCAGCCCCAGCATTTT
CDR3aa: CASSKAPRDRGTRSNQPQHF

v_gene: TRBV2
j_gene: TRBJ1-2
d_gene: NA
abundance: NA
CDR3nt: TGTGCCAGCAGTGACAACGGATCCTATGGCTACACCTTC
CDR3aa: CASSDNGSYGYTF

v_gene: TRBV11-2
j_gene: TRBJ1-2
d_gene: NA
abundance: NA
CDR3nt: TGTGCCAGCAGGGCATTGAGGGGGTCTAACTATGGCTACACCTTC
CDR3aa: CASRALRGSNYGYTF

v_gene: TRBV7-8
j_gene: TRBJ1-1
d_gene: NA
abundance: once
CDR3nt: TGTGCCAGCAGCTTAGAGGCGCGAGGGGCCACTGAAGCTTTCTTT
CDR3aa: CASSLEARGATEAFF

v_gene: TRBV6-1
j_gene: TRBJ2-2
d_gene: NA
abundance: NA
CDR3nt: TGTGCCAGCAGCCCTAGGACAGACACCGGGGAGCTGTTTTTT
CDR3aa: CASSPRTDTGELFF

v_gene: TRBV28
j_gene: TRBJ2-4
d_gene: NA
abundance: once
CDR3nt: TGTGCCAGCAGTCCAGATTCCTGGAGGGGCTTGGCCAAAAACATTCAGTACTTC
CDR3aa: CASSPDSWRGLAKNIQYF

v_gene: TRBV9
j_gene: TRBJ1-5
d_gene: NA
abundance: NA
CDR3nt: TGTGCCAGCAGCAGGACAGTGGACGAGCCCCAGCATTTT
CDR3aa: CASSRTVDEPQHF